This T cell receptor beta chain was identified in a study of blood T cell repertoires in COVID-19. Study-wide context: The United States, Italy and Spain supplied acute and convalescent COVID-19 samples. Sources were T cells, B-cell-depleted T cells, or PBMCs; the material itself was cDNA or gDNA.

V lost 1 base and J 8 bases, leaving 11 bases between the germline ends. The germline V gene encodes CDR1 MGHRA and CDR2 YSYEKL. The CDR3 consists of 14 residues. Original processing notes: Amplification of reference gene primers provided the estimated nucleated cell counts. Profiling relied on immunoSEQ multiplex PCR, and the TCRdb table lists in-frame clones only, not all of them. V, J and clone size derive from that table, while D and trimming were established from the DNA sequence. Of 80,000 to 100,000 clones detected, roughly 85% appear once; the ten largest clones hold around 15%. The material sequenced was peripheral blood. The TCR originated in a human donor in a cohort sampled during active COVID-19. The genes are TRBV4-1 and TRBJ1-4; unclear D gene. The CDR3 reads CASSQGRSDEKLFF. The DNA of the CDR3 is TGCGCCAGCAGCCAAGGGCGGTCTGACGAAAAACTGTTTTTT.